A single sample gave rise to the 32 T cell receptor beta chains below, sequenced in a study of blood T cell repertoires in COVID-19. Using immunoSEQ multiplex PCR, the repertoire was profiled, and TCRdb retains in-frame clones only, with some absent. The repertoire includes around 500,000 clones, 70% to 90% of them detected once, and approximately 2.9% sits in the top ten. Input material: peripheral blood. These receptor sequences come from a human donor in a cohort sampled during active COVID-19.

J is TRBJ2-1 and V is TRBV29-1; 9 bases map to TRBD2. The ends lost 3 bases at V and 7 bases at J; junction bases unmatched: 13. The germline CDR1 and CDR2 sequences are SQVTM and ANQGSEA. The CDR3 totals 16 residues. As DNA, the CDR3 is TGCAGCGTTGAGGGCGGGAGGGCCGAAGGCCAGAATGAGCAGTTCTTC. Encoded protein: CSVEGGRAEGQNEQFF.

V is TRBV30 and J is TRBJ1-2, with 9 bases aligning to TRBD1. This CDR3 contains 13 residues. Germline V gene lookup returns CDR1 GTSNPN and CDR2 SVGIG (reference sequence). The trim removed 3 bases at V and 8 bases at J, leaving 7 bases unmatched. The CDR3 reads CAWRSQGAQGYTF. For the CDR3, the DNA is TGTGCCTGGAGATCACAGGGGGCGCAAGGCTACACCTTC.

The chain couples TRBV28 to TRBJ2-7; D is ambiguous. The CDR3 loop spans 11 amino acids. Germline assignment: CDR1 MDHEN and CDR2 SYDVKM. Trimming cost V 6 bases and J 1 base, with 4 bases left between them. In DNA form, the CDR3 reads TGTGCCAGCAGGTATTCCTACGAGCAGTACTTC. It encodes CASRYSYEQYF.

CDR3 DNA: TGTGCCAGCAGTAACCGGTTGGGACTAGGAATAGATACGCAGTATTTT. Encoded protein: CASSNRLGLGIDTQYF. This chain connects TRBV27 to TRBJ2-3; 8 positions agree with TRBD2. Germline loops: CDR1 MNHEY, CDR2 SMNVEV (reference sequence). With 5 bases clipped from V and 5 bases from J, the junction kept 12 bases outside the gene matches. The CDR3 is 16 residues long.

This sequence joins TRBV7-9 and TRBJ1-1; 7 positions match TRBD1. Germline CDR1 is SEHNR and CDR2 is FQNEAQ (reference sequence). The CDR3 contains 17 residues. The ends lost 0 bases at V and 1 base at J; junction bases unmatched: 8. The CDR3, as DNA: TGTGCCAGCAGCTTAGCGCAGTACAGGGGCTGGAACACTGAAGCTTTCTTT. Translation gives CASSLAQYRGWNTEAFF.

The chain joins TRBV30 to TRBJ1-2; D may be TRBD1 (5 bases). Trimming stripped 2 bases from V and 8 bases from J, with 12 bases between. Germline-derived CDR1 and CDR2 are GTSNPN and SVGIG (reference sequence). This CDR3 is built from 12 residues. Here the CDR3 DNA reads TGTGCCTGGAGTTGGGGGGAGTACGGCTACACCTTC. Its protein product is CAWSWGEYGYTF. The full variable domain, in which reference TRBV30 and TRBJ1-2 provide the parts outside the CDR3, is SQTIHQWPATLVQPVGSPLSLECTVEGTSNPNLYWYRQAAGRGLQLLFYSVGIGQISSEVPQNLSASRPQDRQFILSSKKLLLSDSGFYLCAWSWGEYGYTFGSGTRLTVV.

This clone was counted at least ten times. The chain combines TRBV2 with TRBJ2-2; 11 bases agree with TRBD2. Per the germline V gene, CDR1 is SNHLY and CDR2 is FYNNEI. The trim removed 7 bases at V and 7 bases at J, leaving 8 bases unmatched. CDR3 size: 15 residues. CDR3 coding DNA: TGTGCCAGCATACCCCTAGCGGGGGGTGGCGGGGAGCTGTTTTTT. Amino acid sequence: CASIPLAGGGGELFF.

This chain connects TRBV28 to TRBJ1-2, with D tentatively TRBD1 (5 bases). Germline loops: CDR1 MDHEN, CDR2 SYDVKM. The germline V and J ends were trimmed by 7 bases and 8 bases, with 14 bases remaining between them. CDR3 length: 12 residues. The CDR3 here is CASNRPGRGYTF. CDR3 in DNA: TGTGCCAGCAACAGGCCGGGTAGAGGCTACACCTTC.

CDR3 region: CASSPLTSYEQFF. The CDR3 nucleotides are TGTGCCAGCAGCCCTCTCACTAGCTATGAGCAGTTCTTC. The genes are TRBV11-3 and TRBJ2-1; D is perhaps TRBD2 (6 bases). Between the trimmed V and J ends, which lost 5 bases and 8 bases, there was a span of 13 bases. The CDR3 has 13 amino acids. Germline assignment: CDR1 SGHNT and CDR2 YENEEA. Full variable domain (rest looked up from reference TRBV11-3 and TRBJ2-1): EAGVVQSPRYKIIEKKQPVAFWCNPISGHNTLYWYLQNLGQGPELLIRYENEEAVDDSQLPKDRFSAERLKGVDSTLKIQPAELGDSAVYLCASSPLTSYEQFFGPGTRLTVL.

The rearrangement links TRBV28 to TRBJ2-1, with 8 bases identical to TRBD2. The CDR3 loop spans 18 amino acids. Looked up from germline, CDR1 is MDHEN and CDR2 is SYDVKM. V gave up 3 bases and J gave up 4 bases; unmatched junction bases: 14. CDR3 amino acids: CASSFDPSAGVSYNEQFF. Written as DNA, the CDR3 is TGTGCCAGCAGTTTTGACCCCTCAGCGGGAGTATCGTACAATGAGCAGTTCTTC.

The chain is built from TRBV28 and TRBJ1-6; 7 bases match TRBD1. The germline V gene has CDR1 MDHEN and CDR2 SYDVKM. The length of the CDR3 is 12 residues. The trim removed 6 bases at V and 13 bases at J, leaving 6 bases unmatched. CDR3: CASRLDRAPLHF. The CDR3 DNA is TGTGCCAGCAGACTCGACAGGGCCCCCCTCCACTTT.

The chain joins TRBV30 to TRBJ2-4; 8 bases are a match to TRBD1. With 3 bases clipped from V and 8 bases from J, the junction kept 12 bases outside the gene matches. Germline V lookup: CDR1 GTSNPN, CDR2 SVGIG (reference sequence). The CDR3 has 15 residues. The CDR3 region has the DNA TGTGCCTGGAGCCCCGCGGACAGGGTGCTGGACATTCAGTACTTC. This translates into CAWSPADRVLDIQYF.

CDR3 residues: CASSSPTGARAPSYNEQFF. The CDR3 coding sequence is TGTGCCAGCAGCTCCCCGACAGGGGCTCGGGCGCCCTCCTACAATGAGCAGTTCTTC. V usage is TRBV7-2 and J usage is TRBJ2-1; 8 positions match TRBD1. Trimming at V came to 4 bases and at J to 0 bases, leaving 14 bases not matched to a gene. The CDR3 extends over 19 amino acids. Looked up from germline, CDR1 is SGHTA and CDR2 is FQGNSA.

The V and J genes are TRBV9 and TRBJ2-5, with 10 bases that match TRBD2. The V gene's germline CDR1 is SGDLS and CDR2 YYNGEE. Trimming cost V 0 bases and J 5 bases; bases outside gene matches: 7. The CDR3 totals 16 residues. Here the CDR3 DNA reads TGTGCCAGCAGCGTAGGGGCTAGCGGGAGCGGTGAGACCCAGTACTTC. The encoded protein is CASSVGASGSGETQYF.

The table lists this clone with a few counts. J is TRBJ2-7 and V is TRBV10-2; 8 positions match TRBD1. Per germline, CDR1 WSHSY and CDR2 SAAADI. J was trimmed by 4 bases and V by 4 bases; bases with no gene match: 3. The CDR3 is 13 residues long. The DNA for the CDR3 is TGCGCCAGCAGTGCAGGGGGCTTGTACGAGCAGTACTTC. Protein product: CASSAGGLYEQYF.

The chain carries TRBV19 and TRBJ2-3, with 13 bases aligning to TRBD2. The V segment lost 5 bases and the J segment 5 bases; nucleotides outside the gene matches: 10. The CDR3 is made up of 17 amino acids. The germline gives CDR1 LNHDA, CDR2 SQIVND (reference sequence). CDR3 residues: CASSPGTSGTLGDTQYF. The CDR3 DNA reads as TGTGCCAGTAGTCCTGGGACTAGCGGGACTCTCGGAGATACGCAGTATTTT. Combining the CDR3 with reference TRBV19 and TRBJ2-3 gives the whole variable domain DGGITQSPKYLFRKEGQNVTLSCEQNLNHDAMYWYRQDPGQGLRLIYYSQIVNDFQKGDIAEGYSVSREKKESFPLTVTSAQKNPTAFYLCASSPGTSGTLGDTQYFGPGTRLTVL.

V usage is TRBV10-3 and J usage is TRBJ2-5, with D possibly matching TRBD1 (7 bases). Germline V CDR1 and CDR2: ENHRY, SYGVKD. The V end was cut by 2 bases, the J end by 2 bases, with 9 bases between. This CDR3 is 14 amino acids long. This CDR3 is CAISEQGGQETQYF. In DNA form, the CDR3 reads TGTGCCATCAGTGAGCAGGGGGGACAAGAGACCCAGTACTTC.

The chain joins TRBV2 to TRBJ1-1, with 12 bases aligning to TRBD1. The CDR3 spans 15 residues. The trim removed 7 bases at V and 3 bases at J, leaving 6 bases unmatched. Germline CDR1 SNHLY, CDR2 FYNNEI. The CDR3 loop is CASMPGQGAYTEAFF. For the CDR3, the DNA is TGTGCCAGCATGCCGGGACAGGGGGCTTACACTGAAGCTTTCTTT. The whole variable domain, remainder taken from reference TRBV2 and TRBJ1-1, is EPEVTQTPSHQVTQMGQEVILRCVPISNHLYFYWYRQILGQKVEFLVSFYNNEISEKSEIFDDQFSVERPDGSNFTLKIRSTKLEDSAMYFCASMPGQGAYTEAFFGQGTRLTVV.

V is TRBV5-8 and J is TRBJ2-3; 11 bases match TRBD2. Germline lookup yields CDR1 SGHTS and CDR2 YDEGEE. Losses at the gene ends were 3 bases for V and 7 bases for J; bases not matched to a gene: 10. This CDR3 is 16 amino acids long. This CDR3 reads CASSSMLTSGINTQYF. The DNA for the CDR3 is TGTGCCAGCAGCTCGATGTTGACTAGCGGGATAAATACGCAGTATTTT.

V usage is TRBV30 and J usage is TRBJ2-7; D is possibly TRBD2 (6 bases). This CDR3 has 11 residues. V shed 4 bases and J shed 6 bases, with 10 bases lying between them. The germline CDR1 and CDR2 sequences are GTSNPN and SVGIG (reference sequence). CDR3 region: CAWTGVGEQYF. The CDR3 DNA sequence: TGTGCCTGGACGGGAGTAGGCGAGCAGTACTTC.

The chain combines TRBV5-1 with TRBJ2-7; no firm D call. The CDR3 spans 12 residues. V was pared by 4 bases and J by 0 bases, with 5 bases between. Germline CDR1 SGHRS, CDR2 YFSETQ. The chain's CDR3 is CASSASSYEQYF. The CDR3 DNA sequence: TGCGCCAGCAGCGCTAGCTCCTACGAGCAGTACTTC.

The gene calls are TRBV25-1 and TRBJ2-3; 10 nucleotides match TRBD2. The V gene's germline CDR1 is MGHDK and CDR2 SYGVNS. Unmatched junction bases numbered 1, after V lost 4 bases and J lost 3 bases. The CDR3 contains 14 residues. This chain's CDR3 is CASSVAGGTDTQYF. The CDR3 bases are TGTGCCAGCAGTGTAGCGGGAGGAACAGATACGCAGTATTTT.

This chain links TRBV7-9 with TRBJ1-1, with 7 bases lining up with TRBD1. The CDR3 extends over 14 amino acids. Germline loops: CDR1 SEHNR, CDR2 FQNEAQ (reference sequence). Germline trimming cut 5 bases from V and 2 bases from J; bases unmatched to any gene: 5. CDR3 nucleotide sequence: TGTGCCAGCAGCGCCCGACAGGGAAACACTGAAGCTTTCTTT. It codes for CASSARQGNTEAFF.

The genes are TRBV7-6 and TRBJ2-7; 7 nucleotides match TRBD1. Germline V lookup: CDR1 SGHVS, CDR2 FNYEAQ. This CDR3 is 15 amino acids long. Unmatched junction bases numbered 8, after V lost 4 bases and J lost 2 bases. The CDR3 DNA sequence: TGTGCCAGCAGCTCTAGACAGGGTGGGACCTACGAGCAGTACTTC. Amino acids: CASSSRQGGTYEQYF.

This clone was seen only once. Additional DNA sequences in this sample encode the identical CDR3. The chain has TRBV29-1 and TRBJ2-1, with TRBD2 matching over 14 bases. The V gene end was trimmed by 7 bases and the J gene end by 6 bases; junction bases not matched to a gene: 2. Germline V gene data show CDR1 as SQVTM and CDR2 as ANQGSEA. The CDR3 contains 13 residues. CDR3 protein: CSAGTSGSNEQFF. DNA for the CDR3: TGCAGCGCGGGGACTAGCGGGAGCAATGAGCAGTTCTTC.

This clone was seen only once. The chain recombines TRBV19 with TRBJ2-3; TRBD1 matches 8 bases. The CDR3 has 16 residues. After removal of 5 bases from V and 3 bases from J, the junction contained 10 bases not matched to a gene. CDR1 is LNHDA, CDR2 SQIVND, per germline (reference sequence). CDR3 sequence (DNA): TGTGCCAGTAGTTGGGACAGGCAAAGACAAACAGATACGCAGTATTTT. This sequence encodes CASSWDRQRQTDTQYF.

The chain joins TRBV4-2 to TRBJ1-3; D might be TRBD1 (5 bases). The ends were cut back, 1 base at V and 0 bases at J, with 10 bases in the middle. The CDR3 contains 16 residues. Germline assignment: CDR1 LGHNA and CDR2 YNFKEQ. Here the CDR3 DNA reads TGTGCCAGCAGCCAAGCGTGGGGCGACTCTGGAAACACCATATATTTT. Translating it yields CASSQAWGDSGNTIYF.

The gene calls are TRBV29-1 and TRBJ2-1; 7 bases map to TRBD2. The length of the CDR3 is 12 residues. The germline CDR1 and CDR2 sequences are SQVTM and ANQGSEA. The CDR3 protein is CRCSSGGNEQFF. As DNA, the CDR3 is TGCAGGTGTAGTTCGGGGGGCAATGAGCAGTTCTTC.

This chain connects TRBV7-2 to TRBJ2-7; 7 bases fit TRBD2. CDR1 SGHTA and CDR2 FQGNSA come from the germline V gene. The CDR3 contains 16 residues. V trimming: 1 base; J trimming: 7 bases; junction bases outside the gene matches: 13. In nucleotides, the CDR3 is TGTGCCAGCAGCTTAGGCCGGCCTAGCGGTGGAAGGGAGCAGTACTTC. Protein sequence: CASSLGRPSGGREQYF.

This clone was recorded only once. The CDR3 sequence is CASSPSQNRGAIEQYF. As DNA, the CDR3 is TGTGCCAGCAGCCCGTCGCAGAACAGGGGGGCGATTGAGCAGTACTTC. The chain has TRBV11-2 and TRBJ2-7; 8 bases match TRBD1. Germline CDR1 and CDR2: SGHAT and FQNNGV. V was clipped by 5 bases and J by 7 bases; unmatched bases: 16. The CDR3 is 16 residues long.

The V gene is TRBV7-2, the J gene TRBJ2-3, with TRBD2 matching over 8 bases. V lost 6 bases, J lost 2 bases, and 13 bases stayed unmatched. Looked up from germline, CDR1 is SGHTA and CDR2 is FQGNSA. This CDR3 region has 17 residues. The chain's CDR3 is CASRNMWVAGFTDTQYF. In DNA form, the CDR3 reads TGTGCCAGCAGAAATATGTGGGTAGCGGGATTCACAGATACGCAGTATTTT. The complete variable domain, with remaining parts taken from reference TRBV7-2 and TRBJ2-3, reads GAGVSQSPSNKVTEKGKDVELRCDPISGHTALYWYRQSLGQGLEFLIYFQGNSAPDKSGLPSDRFSAERTGGSVSTLTIQRTQQEDSAVYLCASRNMWVAGFTDTQYFGPGTRLTVL.

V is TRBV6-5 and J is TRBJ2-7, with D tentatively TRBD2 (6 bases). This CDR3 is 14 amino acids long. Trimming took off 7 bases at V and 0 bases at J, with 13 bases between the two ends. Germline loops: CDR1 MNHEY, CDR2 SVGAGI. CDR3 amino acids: CASTTPGLSYEQYF. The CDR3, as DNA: TGTGCCAGCACCACACCGGGACTCTCCTACGAGCAGTACTTC.